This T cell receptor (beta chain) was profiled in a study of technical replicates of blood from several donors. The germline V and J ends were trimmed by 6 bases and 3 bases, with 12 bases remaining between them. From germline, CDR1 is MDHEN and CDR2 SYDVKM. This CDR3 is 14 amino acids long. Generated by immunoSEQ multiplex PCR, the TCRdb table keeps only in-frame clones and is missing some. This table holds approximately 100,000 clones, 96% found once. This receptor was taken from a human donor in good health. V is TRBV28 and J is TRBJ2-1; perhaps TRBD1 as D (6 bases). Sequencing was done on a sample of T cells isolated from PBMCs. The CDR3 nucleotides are TGTGCCAGCAGCCAGGGGTCTCACTACAATGAGCAGTTCTTC. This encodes CASSQGSHYNEQFF.